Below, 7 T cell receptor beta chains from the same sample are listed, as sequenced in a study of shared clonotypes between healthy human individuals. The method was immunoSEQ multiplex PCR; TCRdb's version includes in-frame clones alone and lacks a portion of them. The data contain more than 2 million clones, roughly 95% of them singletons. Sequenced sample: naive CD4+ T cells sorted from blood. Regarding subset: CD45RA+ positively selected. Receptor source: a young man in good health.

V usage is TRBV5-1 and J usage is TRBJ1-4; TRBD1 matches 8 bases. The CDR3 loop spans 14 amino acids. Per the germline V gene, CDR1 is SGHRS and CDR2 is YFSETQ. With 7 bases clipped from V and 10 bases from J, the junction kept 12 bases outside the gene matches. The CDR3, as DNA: TGCGCCAGCCAAGTTGGACAGGGCGGGGGAAAACTGTTTTTT. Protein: CASQVGQGGGKLFF.

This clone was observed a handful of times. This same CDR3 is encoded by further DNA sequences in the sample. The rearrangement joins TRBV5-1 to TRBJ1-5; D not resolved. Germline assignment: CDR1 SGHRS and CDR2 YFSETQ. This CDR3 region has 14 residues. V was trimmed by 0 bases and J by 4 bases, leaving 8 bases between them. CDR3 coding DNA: TGCGCCAGCAGCTTGGAGGCAGGAAATCAGCCCCAGCATTTT. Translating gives CASSLEAGNQPQHF.

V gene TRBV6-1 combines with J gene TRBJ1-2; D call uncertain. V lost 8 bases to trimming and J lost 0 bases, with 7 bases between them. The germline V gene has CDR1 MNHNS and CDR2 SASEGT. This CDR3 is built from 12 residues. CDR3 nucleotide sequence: TGTGCCAGCGATACAGCTAACTATGGCTACACCTTC. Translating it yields CASDTANYGYTF.

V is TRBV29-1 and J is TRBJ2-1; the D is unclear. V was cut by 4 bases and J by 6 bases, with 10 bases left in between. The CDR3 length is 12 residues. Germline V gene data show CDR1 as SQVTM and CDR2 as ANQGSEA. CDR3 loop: CSVVVAINEQFF. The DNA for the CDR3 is TGCAGCGTTGTAGTGGCCATCAATGAGCAGTTCTTC.

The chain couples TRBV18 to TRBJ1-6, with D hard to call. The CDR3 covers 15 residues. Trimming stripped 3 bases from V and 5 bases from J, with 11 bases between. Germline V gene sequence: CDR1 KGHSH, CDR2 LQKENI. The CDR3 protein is CASSPQEIHNSPLHF. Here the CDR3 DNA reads TGTGCCAGCTCACCCCAGGAGATACATAATTCACCCCTCCACTTT. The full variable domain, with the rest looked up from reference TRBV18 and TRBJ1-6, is NAGVMQNPRHLVRRRGQEARLRCSPMKGHSHVYWYRQLPEEGLKFMVYLQKENIIDESGMPKERFSAEFPKEGPSILRIQQVVRGDSAAYFCASSPQEIHNSPLHFGNGTRLTVT.

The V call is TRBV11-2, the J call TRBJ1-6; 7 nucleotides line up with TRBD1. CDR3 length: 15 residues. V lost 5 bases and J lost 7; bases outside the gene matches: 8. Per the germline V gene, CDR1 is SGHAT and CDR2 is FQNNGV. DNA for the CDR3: TGTGCCAGCAGCAGCGGGCAGGGGGTGAATTCACCCCTCCACTTT. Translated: CASSSGQGVNSPLHF.

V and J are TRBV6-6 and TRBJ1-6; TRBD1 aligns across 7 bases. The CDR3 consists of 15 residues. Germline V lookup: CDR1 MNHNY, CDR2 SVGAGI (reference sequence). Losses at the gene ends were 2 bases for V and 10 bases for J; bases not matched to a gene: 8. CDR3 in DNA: TGTGCCAGCAGTTACACCGGGACAGTTCAATCACCCCTCCACTTT. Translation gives CASSYTGTVQSPLHF.